These 8 T cell receptor beta chains came from one sample sequenced in a study of response to subunit inactivated influenza vaccine. TCRdb called the RT-PCR reads again in MiXCR, with one record for every CDR3 protein. The sample has 650,000 to 800,000 distinct CDR3 sequences, roughly 14% seen once; the top ten hold 6% to 7%. The specimen was PBMCs from blood, collected 14 to 15 days before vaccination. The source is a man aged 50 to 60 who received an inactivated influenza vaccine.

The chain joins TRBV5-6 to TRBJ2-1; D not certain. This CDR3 region has 18 residues. Germline CDR1 reads SGHDT; CDR2 reads YYEEEE. With 0 bases removed from V and 2 bases from J, the gap between germline ends came to 18 bases. In DNA form, the CDR3 reads TGTGCCAGCAGCTTGGGCCCCCCCCTGGCTCCCACCTACAATGAGCAGTTCTTC. Encoded protein: CASSLGPPLAPTYNEQFF.

The chain is built from TRBV5-1 and TRBJ2-3; 7 bases match TRBD2. Germline CDR1 and CDR2: SGHRS and YFSETQ. The CDR3 is 16 amino acids. Trimming removed 4 bases from V and 2 bases from J; junction bases left unmatched: 10. The CDR3 spells CASSDRTSLFTDTQYF. In nucleotides, the CDR3 is TGCGCCAGCAGCGACCGGACTAGTCTTTTCACAGATACGCAGTATTTT.

The chain joins TRBV20-1 to TRBJ1-5; TRBD1 matches 7 bases. The V gene end was trimmed by 4 bases and the J gene end by 5 bases; junction bases not matched to a gene: 8. Germline CDR1 and CDR2: DFQATT and SNEGSKA (reference sequence). The CDR3 sequence is 14 residues long. The CDR3 reads CSAKRTGNYQPQHF. The DNA of the CDR3 is TGCAGTGCTAAGAGGACAGGTAACTATCAGCCCCAGCATTTT.

This clonotype was picked up a small number of times. This rearrangement joins TRBV28 to TRBJ2-7, with D perhaps matching TRBD1 (6 bases). V was trimmed by 3 bases and J by 2 bases, leaving 17 bases between them. Per germline, CDR1 MDHEN and CDR2 SYDVKM. The CDR3 runs 16 residues. CDR3 DNA: TGTGCCAGCAGTTTTAATATAAGGACAGCTACCTACGAGCAGTACTTC. Protein sequence: CASSFNIRTATYEQYF.

This sequence joins TRBV4-2 and TRBJ2-7, with D hard to call. The CDR3 covers 12 residues. Germline loops: CDR1 LGHNA, CDR2 YNFKEQ. V lost 0 bases to trimming and J lost 9 bases, with 9 bases between them. CDR3: CASSQDRTAQYF. The CDR3 region has the DNA TGTGCCAGCAGCCAAGATCGCACGGCGCAGTACTTC.

This clonotype was found a few times. The rearrangement joins TRBV28 to TRBJ2-7; no firm D call. The germline V gene has CDR1 MDHEN and CDR2 SYDVKM. CDR3 length: 15 amino acids. V shed 4 bases and J shed 4 bases, with 17 bases lying between them. CDR3 protein: CASSSPPPEEYEQYF. The CDR3 nucleotides are TGTGCCAGCAGTTCCCCCCCCCCAGAAGAATACGAGCAGTACTTC.

Many counts were recorded for this clonotype. The CDR3 loop is CASSTRTGVRETQYF. CDR3 bases: TGTGCCAGCAGTACCAGGACAGGGGTTCGAGAGACCCAGTACTTC. The V gene is TRBV12-3 or TRBV12-4, the J gene TRBJ2-5; TRBD1 matches 9 bases. The CDR3 is 15 amino acids. The trim removed 5 bases at V and 4 bases at J, leaving 8 bases unmatched.

This clonotype was counted only a few times. This chain connects TRBV27 to TRBJ2-1, with 8 bases that match TRBD2. Germline V gene lookup returns CDR1 MNHEY and CDR2 SMNVEV (reference sequence). This CDR3 has 16 amino acids. The V and J ends lost 6 bases and 2 bases, in that order; junction bases with no gene match: 9. The CDR3 loop is CASSLIAGTPYNEQFF. CDR3 in DNA: TGTGCCAGCAGCCTTATAGCGGGAACCCCCTACAATGAGCAGTTCTTC.